One sample yielded the 12 T cell receptor beta chains listed below, sequenced in a study of blood T cell repertoires in COVID-19. Repertoires were generated with immunoSEQ multiplex PCR, while TCRdb's copy carries only in-frame clones and drops some. The sample lists approximately 150,000 clones; roughly 87% were seen once. The sequenced sample consisted of peripheral blood. The receptors stem from a woman aged 50 to 60 with acute or convalescent COVID-19.

This clone appeared a single time. The chain carries TRBV9 and TRBJ2-1; weak D call: TRBD1 (6 bases). The CDR3 is 14 residues long. The V and J ends lost 4 bases and 4 bases respectively, with 12 bases between them. Germline loops: CDR1 SGDLS, CDR2 YYNGEE. Written as DNA, the CDR3 is TGTGCCAGCAGCCCCTCAGGGGAGTACAATGAGCAGTTCTTC. Protein sequence: CASSPSGEYNEQFF.

The CDR3 reads CASSSRDRYYGYTF. The CDR3 DNA reads as TGTGCCAGTAGTTCCCGGGACAGATACTATGGCTACACCTTC. The rearrangement joins TRBV19 to TRBJ1-2, with TRBD1 matching 7 bases. Germline assignment: CDR1 LNHDA and CDR2 SQIVND (reference sequence). This CDR3 is built from 14 residues. V was clipped by 5 bases and J by 3 bases; unmatched bases: 6.

The V and J genes are TRBV5-5 and TRBJ1-1, with D possibly being TRBD1 (5 bases). The length of the CDR3 is 13 residues. Germline V gene sequence: CDR1 SGHKS, CDR2 YYEKEE (reference sequence). The ends were cut back, 1 base at V and 4 bases at J, with 8 bases in the middle. As DNA, the CDR3 is TGTGCCAGCAGCTTGACAGGTCCCACTGAAGCTTTCTTT. Protein product: CASSLTGPTEAFF.

This clone was observed a single time. The chain has TRBV12-3 or TRBV12-4 and TRBJ2-1; perhaps TRBD2 as D (6 bases). With 8 bases removed from V and 3 bases from J, the gap between germline ends came to 11 bases. This CDR3 is built from 13 residues. The DNA of the CDR3 is TGTGCCAGCGGAGGGGCAGTCTACAATGAGCAGTTCTTC. The encoded protein is CASGGAVYNEQFF.

J is TRBJ1-1 and V is TRBV4-1; TRBD1 might be the D (6 bases). Germline V gene lookup returns CDR1 MGHRA and CDR2 YSYEKL. The CDR3 has 15 amino acids. Deletions cut 5 bases from V and 1 base from J, with 14 bases between. Written as DNA, the CDR3 is TGCGCCAGCAGCTACAAAGGGGGTCGGAACACTGAAGCTTTCTTT. Translated: CASSYKGGRNTEAFF.

The chain employs TRBV3-1 (or the pseudogene TRBV3-2) and TRBJ1-2, with D perhaps TRBD1 (6 bases). V lost 4 bases, J lost 0 bases, and 15 bases lay in between. There are 16 residues in the CDR3. Germline lookup yields CDR1 LGHDT and CDR2 YNNKEL (reference sequence). CDR3 in amino acids: CASSPSRTATNYGYTF. The CDR3 DNA reads TGTGCCAGCAGCCCGAGCCGGACAGCTACTAACTATGGCTACACCTTC.

The chain has TRBV10-3 and TRBJ2-7; D gene ambiguous. Between the trimmed V and J ends, which lost 3 bases and 7 bases, there was a span of 10 bases. This CDR3 is built from 12 residues. CDR1 and CDR2 (germline): ENHRY, SYGVKD. The CDR3 here is CAISEILQEQYF. The CDR3 region has the DNA TGTGCCATCAGTGAAATTCTCCAGGAGCAGTACTTC.

V is TRBV7-9 and J is TRBJ1-2; the D gene is possibly TRBD1 (5 bases). This CDR3 contains 15 residues. V gave up 8 bases and J gave up 7 bases, with 23 bases separating them. Germline lookup yields CDR1 SEHNR and CDR2 FQNEAQ (reference sequence). The CDR3 coding sequence is TGTGCCAGCTCCTACGGGGGTTCCAGAGGAGGTGGCTACACCTTC. Its translation: CASSYGGSRGGGYTF.

The chain combines TRBV7-9 with TRBJ2-7, with D possibly matching TRBD1 (6 bases). From germline, CDR1 is SEHNR and CDR2 FQNEAQ (reference sequence). This CDR3 spans 14 amino acids. The V end lost 1 base, the J end lost 6 bases, and 13 bases lay between the germline ends. The CDR3 here is CASSLGQGKAEQYF. CDR3 in DNA: TGTGCCAGCAGCTTAGGGCAGGGGAAGGCCGAGCAGTACTTC.

The gene calls are TRBV24-1 and TRBJ2-2; 8 bases agree with TRBD1. The CDR3 spans 16 residues. Per germline, CDR1 KGHDR and CDR2 SFDVKD. With 5 bases clipped from V and 4 bases from J, the junction kept 8 bases outside the gene matches. The CDR3 loop is CATSAPLDRATGELFF. In DNA form, the CDR3 reads TGTGCCACCAGTGCCCCTCTGGACAGGGCCACCGGGGAGCTGTTTTTT.

J is TRBJ1-4 and V is TRBV28; D uncertain. This CDR3 has 12 amino acids. The germline CDR1 and CDR2 sequences are MDHEN and SYDVKM. V lost 4 bases and J lost 7, with 7 bases in between. The CDR3 here is CASSSPGEKLFF. CDR3 nucleotide sequence: TGTGCCAGCAGTTCCCCAGGTGAAAAACTGTTTTTT.

This clone showed up just a few times. The chain recombines TRBV19 with TRBJ2-3; TRBD2 is a possible D gene (5 bases). The ends were cut back, 5 bases at V and 0 bases at J, with 15 bases in the middle. Germline CDR1 is LNHDA and CDR2 is SQIVND (reference sequence). The CDR3 totals 16 residues. CDR3 nucleotides: TGTGCCAGTAGTGAAGAGCGGTACTCTAGCACAGATACGCAGTATTTT. Translating gives CASSEERYSSTDTQYF.